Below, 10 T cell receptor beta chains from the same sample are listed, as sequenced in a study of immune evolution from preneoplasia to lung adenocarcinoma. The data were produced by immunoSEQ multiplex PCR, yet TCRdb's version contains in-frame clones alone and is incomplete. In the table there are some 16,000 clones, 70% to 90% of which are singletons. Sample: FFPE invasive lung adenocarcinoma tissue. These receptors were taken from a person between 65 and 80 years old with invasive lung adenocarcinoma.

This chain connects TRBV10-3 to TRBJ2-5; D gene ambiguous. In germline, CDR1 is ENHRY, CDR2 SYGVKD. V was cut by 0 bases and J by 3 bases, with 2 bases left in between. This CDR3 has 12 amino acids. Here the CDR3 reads CAISESEETQYF. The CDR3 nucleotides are TGTGCCATCAGTGAGTCTGAAGAGACCCAGTACTTC.

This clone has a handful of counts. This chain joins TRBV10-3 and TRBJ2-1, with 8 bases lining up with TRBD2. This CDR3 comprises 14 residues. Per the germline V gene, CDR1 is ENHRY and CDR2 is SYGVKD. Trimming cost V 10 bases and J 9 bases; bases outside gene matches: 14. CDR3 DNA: TGTGCCACTTCGTCGGGACTAGATTTGGGTGAGCAGTTCTTC. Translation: CATSSGLDLGEQFF.

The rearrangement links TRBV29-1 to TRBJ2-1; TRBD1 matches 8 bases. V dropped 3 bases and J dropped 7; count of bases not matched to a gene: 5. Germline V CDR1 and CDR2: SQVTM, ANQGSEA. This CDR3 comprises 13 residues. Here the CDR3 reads CSVEPTGGNEQFF. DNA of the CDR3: TGCAGCGTTGAGCCAACAGGGGGAAATGAGCAGTTCTTC.

The CDR3: CASGPGGLWGNQPQHF. CDR3 DNA sequence: TGTGCCAGCGGGCCAGGGGGCTTATGGGGCAATCAGCCCCAGCATTTT. The chain has TRBV2 and TRBJ1-5; 8 positions agree with TRBD1. The V and J ends lost 8 bases and 2 bases, in that order; junction bases with no gene match: 11. Germline loops: CDR1 SNHLY, CDR2 FYNNEI. This CDR3 is 16 amino acids long.

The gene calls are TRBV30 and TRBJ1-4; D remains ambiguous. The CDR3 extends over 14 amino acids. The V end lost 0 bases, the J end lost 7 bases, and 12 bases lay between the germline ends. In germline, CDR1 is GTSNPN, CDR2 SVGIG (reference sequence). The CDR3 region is CAWSVGRTAEKLFF. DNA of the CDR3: TGTGCCTGGAGTGTTGGAAGAACGGCTGAAAAACTGTTTTTT.

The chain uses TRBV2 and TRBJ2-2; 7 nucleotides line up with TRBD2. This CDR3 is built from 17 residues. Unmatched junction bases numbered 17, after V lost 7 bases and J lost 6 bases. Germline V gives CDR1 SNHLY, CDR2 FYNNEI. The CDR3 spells CASTSLGAGVRPGELFF. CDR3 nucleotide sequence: TGTGCCAGCACTTCCCTTGGGGCGGGAGTTCGACCCGGGGAGCTGTTTTTT.

DNA for the CDR3: TGTGCCAGCAGCGTGAGGCTAGCGGGAGATGAGCAGTTCTTC. It specifies CASSVRLAGDEQFF. V is TRBV9 and J is TRBJ2-1; TRBD2 matches at 10 bases. The germline CDR1 and CDR2 sequences are SGDLS and YYNGEE. Losses at the gene ends were 2 bases for V and 8 bases for J; bases not matched to a gene: 4. This CDR3 spans 14 amino acids.

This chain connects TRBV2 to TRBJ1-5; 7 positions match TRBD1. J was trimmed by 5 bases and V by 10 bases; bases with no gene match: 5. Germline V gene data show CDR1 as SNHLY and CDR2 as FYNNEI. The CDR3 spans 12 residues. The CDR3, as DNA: TGTGCCACCGGGACAGATTATCAGCCCCAGCATTTT. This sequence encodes CATGTDYQPQHF.

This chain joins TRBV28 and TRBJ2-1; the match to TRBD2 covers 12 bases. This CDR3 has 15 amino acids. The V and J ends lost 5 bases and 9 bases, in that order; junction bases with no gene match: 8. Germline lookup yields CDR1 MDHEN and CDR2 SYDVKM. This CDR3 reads CASSPRTSGAGEQFF. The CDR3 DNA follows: TGTGCCAGCAGTCCTAGGACTAGCGGGGCAGGTGAGCAGTTCTTC.

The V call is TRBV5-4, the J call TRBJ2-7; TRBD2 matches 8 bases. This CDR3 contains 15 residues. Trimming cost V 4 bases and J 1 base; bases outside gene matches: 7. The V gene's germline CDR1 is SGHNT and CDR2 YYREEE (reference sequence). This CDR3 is CASSNAGGSSYEQYF. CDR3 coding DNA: TGTGCCAGCAGCAACGCGGGGGGTTCGTCCTACGAGCAGTACTTC.